Sequencing of this TCR beta chain was carried out in a study of regulatory T cells in long-lasting Graves disease. This sample's time point: newly diagnosed GD, antithyroid drugs for less than 3 months. PBMCs provided the RNA from which the TCR library was made. Diagnosing Graves' disease relied on the American Thyroid Association guidelines. Germline V lookup: CDR1 MDHEN, CDR2 SYDVKM. The CDR3 has 14 amino acids. With iRepertoire HTBI primers and Arm-PCR of CDR3 regions, TCR beta libraries were built. TCRdb re-analysed the multiplex PCR reads in MiXCR, keeping a single row per CDR3 protein. Of 500,000 or so distinct CDR3 sequences in the sample, around 15% are singletons; the top ten hold roughly 25%. In its sample, this clonotype was seen many times. This sample also appeared in a second study, on T cells in Graves' hyperthyroidism and ophthalmopathy. That work states: Absent ophthalmopathy progression within 18 months defined stable Graves' hyperthyroidism. Patients aged 18 to 65 had newly diagnosed hyperthyroidism of under 2 months' duration. Uncontrolled infections, other autoimmune diseases, pregnancy or lactation led to exclusion of patients.

The V gene is TRBV28, the J gene TRBJ2-1, with D perhaps TRBD1 (5 bases). Matching the DNA end better, TRBJ2-5 makes the J call doubtful. The sequence was obtained from a middle-aged woman with Graves disease. The sample in question was peripheral blood mononuclear cells (PBMCs), obtained at new diagnosis, from a patient treated with antithyroid drugs. The CDR3 nucleotides are TGTGCCAGCAGCTCCCCCAGGGAACCCGGGACCCAGTACTTC. Translating gives CASSSPREPGTQYF.